The present T cell receptor (beta chain) was sequenced within a study of blood T cell repertoires in COVID-19. In the study overall: Collection of acute and convalescent COVID-19 samples took place in the United States, Italy and Spain. PBMCs, B-cell-depleted T cells, or T cells provided the cDNA or gDNA that made up the material.

The germline V gene encodes CDR1 SGHRS and CDR2 YFSETQ. The CDR3 consists of 15 residues. With 2 bases clipped from V and 7 bases from J, the junction kept 6 bases outside the gene matches. Seattle patient enrollment occurred during active infection, with longitudinal follow-up thereafter. Original analysis: Reference gene primers were amplified, and this amplification served to estimate nucleated cell counts. Generated by immunoSEQ multiplex PCR, the TCRdb table keeps only in-frame clones and is missing some. The DNA gave D and trimming, while V, J and clone size come from that table. Counted here are approximately 290,000 clones, roughly 88% occurring once; the ten biggest clones make up 0.85% to 1%.

The sequenced material came from peripheral blood. This sequence was found in a human donor with COVID-19, enrolled during active disease. The donor label of this sample is uncertain. The rearrangement joins TRBV5-1 to TRBJ2-1; 10 nucleotides agree with TRBD2. CDR3 region: CASSFRTSGRNEQFF. The CDR3 DNA sequence: TGCGCCAGCAGCTTTCGGACTAGCGGTAGAAATGAGCAGTTCTTC.